The entry that follows covers one TCR beta chain sequence. Its cognate antigen is unknown. One base away lies a much larger clone, so this may be a sequencing read error. These data originate in a study of T cell repertoires in cytomegalovirus infection. Findings and caveats of the study: CMV-specific HLA-C-restricted TCR beta clonotypes dominated the ex vivo response.

With V trimmed by 9 bases and J by 6 bases, 14 bases remained unmatched. The CDR3 runs 15 residues. Per the germline V gene, CDR1 is ENHRY and CDR2 is SYGVKD. From the reads, TCRdb called clonotypes with MiXCR, one entry per CDR3 protein. The repertoire includes 200,000 to 300,000 distinct CDR3 sequences, roughly 15% of them detected once, and roughly 8.7% sits in the top ten. Sequenced sample: PBMCs. The sequence was obtained from a human donor in good health (CMV status not recorded). Some clones in this sample may be carry-over from other donors' samples. The chain is built from TRBV10-3 and TRBJ2-5; the match to TRBD2 covers 9 bases. The chain's CDR3 is CAMSPSGEEHQTQYF. The CDR3 nucleotides are TGTGCCATGAGTCCTAGCGGGGAGGAACACCAGACCCAGTACTTC.